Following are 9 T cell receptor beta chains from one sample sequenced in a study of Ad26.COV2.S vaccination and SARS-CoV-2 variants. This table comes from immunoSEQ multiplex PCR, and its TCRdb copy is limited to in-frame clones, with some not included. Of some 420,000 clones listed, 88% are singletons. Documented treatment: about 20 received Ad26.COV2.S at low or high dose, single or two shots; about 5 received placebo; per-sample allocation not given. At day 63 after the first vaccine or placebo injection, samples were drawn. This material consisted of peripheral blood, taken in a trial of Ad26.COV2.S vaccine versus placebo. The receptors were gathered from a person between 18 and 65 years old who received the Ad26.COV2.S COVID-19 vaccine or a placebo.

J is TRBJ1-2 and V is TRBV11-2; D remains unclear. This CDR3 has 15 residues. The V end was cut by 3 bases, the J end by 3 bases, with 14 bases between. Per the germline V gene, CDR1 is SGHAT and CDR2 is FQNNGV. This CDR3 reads CASSFKGSGYYGYTF. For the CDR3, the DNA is TGTGCCAGCAGCTTTAAGGGAAGCGGATACTATGGCTACACCTTC.

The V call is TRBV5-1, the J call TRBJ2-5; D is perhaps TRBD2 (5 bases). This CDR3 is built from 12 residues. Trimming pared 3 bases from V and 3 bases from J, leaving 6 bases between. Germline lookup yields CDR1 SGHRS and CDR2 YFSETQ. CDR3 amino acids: CASSWEKETQYF. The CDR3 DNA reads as TGCGCCAGCAGCTGGGAGAAAGAGACCCAGTACTTC. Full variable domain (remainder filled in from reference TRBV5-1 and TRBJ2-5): KAGVTQTPRYLIKTRGQQVTLSCSPISGHRSVSWYQQTPGQGLQFLFEYFSETQRNKGNFPGRFSGRQFSNSRSEMNVSTLELGDSALYLCASSWEKETQYFGPGTRLLVL.

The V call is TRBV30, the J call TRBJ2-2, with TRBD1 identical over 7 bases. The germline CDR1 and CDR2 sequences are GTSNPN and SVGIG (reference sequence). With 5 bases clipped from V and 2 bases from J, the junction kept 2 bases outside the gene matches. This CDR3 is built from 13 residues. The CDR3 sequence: CAWGQENTGELFF. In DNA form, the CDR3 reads TGTGCCTGGGGACAGGAAAACACCGGGGAGCTGTTTTTT. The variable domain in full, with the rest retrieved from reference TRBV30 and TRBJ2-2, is SQTIHQWPATLVQPVGSPLSLECTVEGTSNPNLYWYRQAAGRGLQLLFYSVGIGQISSEVPQNLSASRPQDRQFILSSKKLLLSDSGFYLCAWGQENTGELFFGEGSRLTVL.

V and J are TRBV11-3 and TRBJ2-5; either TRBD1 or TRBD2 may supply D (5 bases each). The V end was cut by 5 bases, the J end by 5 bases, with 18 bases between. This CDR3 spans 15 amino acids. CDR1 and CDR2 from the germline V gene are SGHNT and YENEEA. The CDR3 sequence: CASSPEGREFETQYF. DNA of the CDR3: TGTGCCAGCAGCCCTGAGGGCAGGGAATTTGAGACCCAGTACTTC. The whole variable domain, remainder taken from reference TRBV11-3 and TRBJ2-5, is EAGVVQSPRYKIIEKKQPVAFWCNPISGHNTLYWYLQNLGQGPELLIRYENEEAVDDSQLPKDRFSAERLKGVDSTLKIQPAELGDSAVYLCASSPEGREFETQYFGPGTRLLVL.

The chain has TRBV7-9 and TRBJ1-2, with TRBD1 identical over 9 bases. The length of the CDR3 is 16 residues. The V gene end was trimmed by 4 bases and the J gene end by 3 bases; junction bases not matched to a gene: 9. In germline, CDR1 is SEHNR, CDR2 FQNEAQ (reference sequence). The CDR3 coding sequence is TGTGCCAGCAGCTCCCACCGGACAGGGGTAGACTATGGCTACACCTTC. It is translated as CASSSHRTGVDYGYTF.

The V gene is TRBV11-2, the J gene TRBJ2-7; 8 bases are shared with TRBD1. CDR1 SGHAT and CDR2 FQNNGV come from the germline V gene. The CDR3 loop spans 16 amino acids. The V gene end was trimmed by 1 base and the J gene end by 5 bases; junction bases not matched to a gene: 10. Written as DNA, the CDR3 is TGTGCCAGCAGCTTAGGGCCCAGGGGGCGCGTCCACGAGCAGTACTTC. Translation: CASSLGPRGRVHEQYF.

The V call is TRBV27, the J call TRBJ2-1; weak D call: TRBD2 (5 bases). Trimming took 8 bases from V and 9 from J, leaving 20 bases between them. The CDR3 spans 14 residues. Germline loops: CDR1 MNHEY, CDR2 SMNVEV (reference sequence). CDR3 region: CASCPSGSRLEQFF. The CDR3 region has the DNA TGTGCCAGCTGCCCCTCGGGATCCAGGCTTGAGCAGTTCTTC.

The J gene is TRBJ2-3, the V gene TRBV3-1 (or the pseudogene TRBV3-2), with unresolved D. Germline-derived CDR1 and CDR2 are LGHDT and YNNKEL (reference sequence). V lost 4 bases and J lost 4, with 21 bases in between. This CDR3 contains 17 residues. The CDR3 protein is CASSRTWMSCFSDTQYF. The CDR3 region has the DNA TGTGCCAGCAGCCGCACCTGGATGTCGTGCTTTTCAGATACGCAGTATTTT.

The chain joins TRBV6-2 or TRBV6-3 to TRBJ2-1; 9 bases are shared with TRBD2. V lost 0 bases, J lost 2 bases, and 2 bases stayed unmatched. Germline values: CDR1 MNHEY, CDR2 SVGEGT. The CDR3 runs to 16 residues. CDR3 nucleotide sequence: TGTGCCAGCAGTTACTCTAGCGGGGGTGCCTACAATGAGCAGTTCTTC. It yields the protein CASSYSSGGAYNEQFF.